Each of the 4 T cell receptor beta chains below was sequenced from the same sample in a study of blood T cell repertoires in COVID-19 (TCRdb year 2020). The library relied on the immunoSEQ multiplex PCR assay. The source is immuneACCESS, and TCRdb retained only in-frame sequences with V and J called. Part of the clones is not carried over; for the studies checked, unresolved V genes explain less than half of this, and the remainder is unexplained. The sample profile shows around 130,000 clones; around 79% of them were found once. Around 20% of the sample is held by the ten biggest clonotypes. The sequenced material came from peripheral blood. All receptors derive from an elderly man with acute or convalescent COVID-19.

The chain combines TRBV5-1 with TRBJ2-4; 13 positions agree with TRBD2. The CDR3 contains 17 residues. The germline CDR1 and CDR2 sequences are SGHRS and YFSETQ. With V trimmed by 4 bases and J by 6 bases, 10 bases remained unmatched. This CDR3 reads CASSLRLAGGTLNIQYF. CDR3 coding DNA: TGCGCCAGCAGCCTCCGACTAGCGGGGGGAACCCTAAACATTCAGTACTTC.

The chain is built from TRBV12-3 or TRBV12-4 and TRBJ1-1, with D uncertain. The CDR3 totals 12 residues. Trimming pared 6 bases from V and 3 bases from J, leaving 8 bases between. The CDR3 loop reads CASRPSDTEAFF. CDR3 nucleotide sequence: TGTGCCAGCAGGCCATCGGACACTGAAGCTTTCTTT.

V is TRBV6-5 and J is TRBJ2-1, with 7 nucleotides matching TRBD2. This CDR3 is built from 16 residues. CDR1 and CDR2 (germline): MNHEY, SVGAGI. V was pared by 0 bases and J by 4 bases, with 6 bases of the junction left unmatched. CDR3 coding DNA: TGTGCCAGCAGTTACTCTGGGCCAGCGGGGTACAATGAGCAGTTCTTC. This codes for CASSYSGPAGYNEQFF.

The chain links TRBV11-2 to TRBJ2-7; a weak D match, TRBD2 (6 bases). This CDR3 spans 15 amino acids. The germline CDR1 and CDR2 sequences are SGHAT and FQNNGV. Trimming stripped 2 bases from V and 6 bases from J, with 17 bases between. The CDR3 loop reads CASSLSTGVPLEQYF. CDR3 DNA sequence: TGTGCCAGCAGCTTATCAACGGGGGTCCCCCTCGAGCAGTACTTC.